This T cell receptor beta chain derives from a study of shared clonotypes between healthy human individuals. General study findings and limits: About 5% was the fraction of naive CD4 clonotypes found shared across a handful of donors. When compared with the clonotypes that were shared by all four sorted-subset donors, the non-shared clonotypes turned out to have lower generation probabilities.

The CDR3 covers 16 residues. From germline, CDR1 is SGHTA and CDR2 FQGNSA. Trimming removed 2 bases at V and 6 bases at J, with 19 bases between. It was CD45RO-negative cells, positively selected for CCR7, that made up naive CD8 cells, with terminally differentiated effector memory CD45RA+ cells excluded. The donor population consisted of healthy HIV-negative adults with no recent acute infections or vaccinations. Comment on this clone: Its antigen remains unknown.

Roughly 200 ng DNA, approximately 31,000 T cell genomes, went into each sorted-subset replicate PCR. The table came from immunoSEQ multiplex PCR; TCRdb's copy has only in-frame clones and leaves some out. Here the sample spans roughly 2.1 million clones, about 93% being singletons. The receptor comes from a man aged 18-30 years in good health. Some clones in this sample may be carry-over from other donors' samples. Sequenced input: naive CD8+ T cells from PBMCs. The chain has TRBV7-2 and TRBJ1-1; D gene unclear. The CDR3 is CASSLWSRRRWPEAFF. CDR3 coding DNA: TGTGCCAGCAGCTTATGGAGTAGAAGGAGGTGGCCTGAAGCTTTCTTT.